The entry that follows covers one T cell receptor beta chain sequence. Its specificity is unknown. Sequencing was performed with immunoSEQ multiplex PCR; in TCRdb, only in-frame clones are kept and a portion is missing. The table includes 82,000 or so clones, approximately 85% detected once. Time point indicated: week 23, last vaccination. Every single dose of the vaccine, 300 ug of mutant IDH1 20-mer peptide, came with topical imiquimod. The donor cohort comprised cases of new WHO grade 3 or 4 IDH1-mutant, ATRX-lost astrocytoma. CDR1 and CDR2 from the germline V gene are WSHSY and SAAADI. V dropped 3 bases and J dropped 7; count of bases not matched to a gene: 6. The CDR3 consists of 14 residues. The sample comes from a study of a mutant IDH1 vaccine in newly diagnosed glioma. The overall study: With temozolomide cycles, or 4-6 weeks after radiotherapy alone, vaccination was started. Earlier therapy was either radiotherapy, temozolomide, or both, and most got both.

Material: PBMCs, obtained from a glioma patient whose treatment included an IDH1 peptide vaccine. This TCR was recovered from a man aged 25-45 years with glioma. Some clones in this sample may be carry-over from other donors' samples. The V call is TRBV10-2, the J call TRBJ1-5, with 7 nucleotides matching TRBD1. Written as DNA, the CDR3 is TGCGCCAGCAGTGAAGCAGGGGGGAGGCAGCCCCAGCATTTT. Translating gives CASSEAGGRQPQHF.